Shown below are 10 T cell receptor beta chains from a single sample sequenced in a study of blood T cell repertoires in COVID-19. Clones were read by immunoSEQ multiplex PCR, and TCRdb kept only the in-frame ones, dropping some. The table has around 260,000 clones, more than 85% seen once. The specimen sequenced was peripheral blood. The source of these receptors is a young adult with COVID-19, enrolled during active disease.

The chain joins TRBV2 to TRBJ2-1; 10 nucleotides match TRBD2. In germline, CDR1 is SNHLY, CDR2 FYNNEI. Trimming removed 3 bases from V and 7 bases from J; junction bases left unmatched: 0. This CDR3 contains 13 residues. CDR3 residues: CASSETSGNEQFF. In nucleotides, the CDR3 is TGTGCCAGCAGTGAGACTAGCGGGAATGAGCAGTTCTTC.

The V gene is TRBV4-2, the J gene TRBJ2-5, with no clear D. Trimming cost V 4 bases and J 1 base, with 10 bases left between them. This CDR3 is 14 amino acids long. CDR1 LGHNA and CDR2 YNFKEQ come from the germline V gene. CDR3 in amino acids: CASSPRSAQETQYF. The CDR3 nucleotides are TGTGCCAGCAGCCCCCGGTCCGCCCAAGAGACCCAGTACTTC.

The rearrangement uses TRBV27 and TRBJ2-5, with 8 bases identical to TRBD1. Germline V CDR1 and CDR2: MNHEY, SMNVEV (reference sequence). The CDR3 length is 15 residues. V lost 5 bases to trimming and J lost 4 bases; unmatched junction nucleotides: 9. CDR3 bases: TGTGCCAGCAGTCCCCTCGGACAGGGCGGAGAGACCCAGTACTTC. Translation: CASSPLGQGGETQYF.

CDR3 nucleotide sequence: TGCGCCAGCAGCAACATGAACACTGAAGCTTTCTTT. Its translation: CASSNMNTEAFF. The rearrangement joins TRBV4-1 to TRBJ1-1; D is uncertain. CDR3 length: 12 amino acids. Trimming shortened V by 5 bases and J by 0 bases, and 4 bases separated the two germline ends. In germline, CDR1 is MGHRA, CDR2 YSYEKL.

The chain combines TRBV5-1 with TRBJ2-1; 12 bases align to TRBD2. Trimming took 7 bases from V and 7 from J; bases not matched to a gene: 6. This CDR3 has 14 residues. CDR1 SGHRS and CDR2 YFSETQ come from the germline V gene. The CDR3 nucleotides are TGCGCCAGCGCCGGGACTAGCGGGCCTAATGAGCAGTTCTTC. Translation gives CASAGTSGPNEQFF.

The V and J genes are TRBV24-1 and TRBJ1-5; 7 bases are a match to TRBD1. CDR1 is KGHDR, CDR2 SFDVKD, per germline. V shed 7 bases, J shed 2 bases, and the junction held 19 bases outside the gene matches. The CDR3 is made up of 19 amino acids. The CDR3 is CATRYTTKRQGKCNQPQHF. CDR3 DNA: TGTGCCACCAGATATACCACCAAAAGACAGGGAAAATGCAATCAGCCCCAGCATTTT.

The chain carries TRBV19 and TRBJ1-5; D is ambiguous. The germline gives CDR1 LNHDA, CDR2 SQIVND (reference sequence). This CDR3 contains 14 residues. Trimming shortened V by 7 bases and J by 2 bases, and 12 bases separated the two germline ends. CDR3 DNA: TGTGCCAGTATGGCGGGTGGCGGCAATCAGCCCCAGCATTTT. This encodes CASMAGGGNQPQHF. The full variable domain, its missing parts supplied by reference TRBV19 and TRBJ1-5, is DGGITQSPKYLFRKEGQNVTLSCEQNLNHDAMYWYRQDPGQGLRLIYYSQIVNDFQKGDIAEGYSVSREKKESFPLTVTSAQKNPTAFYLCASMAGGGNQPQHFGDGTRLSIL.

The V and J genes are TRBV10-2 and TRBJ2-3; TRBD2 is a possible D gene (6 bases). V was pared by 1 base and J by 3 bases, with 11 bases between. The V gene's germline CDR1 is WSHSY and CDR2 SAAADI. This CDR3 comprises 15 residues. In nucleotides, the CDR3 is TGCGCCAGCAGTGAGTTGCGGGATAGGACAGATACGCAGTATTTT. Translating gives CASSELRDRTDTQYF.

J is TRBJ1-3 and V is TRBV2, with D hard to call. Trimming took 11 bases from V and 2 from J, leaving 7 bases between them. The CDR3 covers 11 residues. The V gene's germline CDR1 is SNHLY and CDR2 FYNNEI. The CDR3 spells CAVPAGNTIYF. For the CDR3, the DNA is TGTGCCGTTCCAGCTGGAAACACCATATATTTT. Looking up the rest from reference TRBV2 and TRBJ1-3 gives the full variable domain: EPEVTQTPSHQVTQMGQEVILRCVPISNHLYFYWYRQILGQKVEFLVSFYNNEISEKSEIFDDQFSVERPDGSNFTLKIRSTKLEDSAMYFCAVPAGNTIYFGEGSWLTVV.

This clone came up once. The CDR3 DNA reads as TGTGCCAGTAGTATGGACAGGGGGGCGGAGGAGCTGTTTTTT. Encoded protein: CASSMDRGAEELFF. This chain joins TRBV19 and TRBJ2-2; 10 positions match TRBD1. With V trimmed by 3 bases and J by 10 bases, 5 bases remained unmatched. The germline V gene has CDR1 LNHDA and CDR2 SQIVND (reference sequence). The CDR3 sequence is 14 residues long.